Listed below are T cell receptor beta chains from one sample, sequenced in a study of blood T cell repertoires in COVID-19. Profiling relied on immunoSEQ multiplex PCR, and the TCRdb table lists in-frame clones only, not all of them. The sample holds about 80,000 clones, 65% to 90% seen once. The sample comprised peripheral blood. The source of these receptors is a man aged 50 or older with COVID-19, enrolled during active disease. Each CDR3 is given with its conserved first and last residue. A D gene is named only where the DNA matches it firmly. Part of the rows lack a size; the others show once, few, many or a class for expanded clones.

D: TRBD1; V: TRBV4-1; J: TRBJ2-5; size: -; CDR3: CASSEIGTELQETQYF; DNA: TGCGCCAGCAGCGAAATCGGGACAGAACTACAAGAGACCCAGTACTTC
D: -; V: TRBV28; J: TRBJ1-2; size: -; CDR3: CASSPPRGGYGYTF; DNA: TGTGCCAGCAGCCCTCCCCGGGGAGGCTATGGCTACACCTTC
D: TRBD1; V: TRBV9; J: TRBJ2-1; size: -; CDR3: CASSAGQGDSEQFF; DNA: TGTGCCAGCAGCGCGGGACAGGGGGACAGTGAGCAGTTCTTC
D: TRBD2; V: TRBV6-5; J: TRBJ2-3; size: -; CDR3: CASSRLAGVTDTQYF; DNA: TGTGCCAGCAGTCGACTAGCGGGGGTCACAGATACGCAGTATTTT
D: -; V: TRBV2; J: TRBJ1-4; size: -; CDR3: CASSDFAPPNEKLFF; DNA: TGTGCCAGCAGTGATTTTGCGCCACCTAATGAAAAACTGTTTTTT
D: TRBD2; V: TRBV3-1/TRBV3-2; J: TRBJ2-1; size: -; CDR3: CASSQPPSGRANEQFF; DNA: TGTGCCAGCAGCCAACCCCCTAGCGGGAGGGCCAATGAGCAGTTCTTC
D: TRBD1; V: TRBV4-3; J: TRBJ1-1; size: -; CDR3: CASSQDQQGATEAFF; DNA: TGCGCCAGCAGCCAAGATCAACAGGGGGCCACTGAAGCTTTCTTT
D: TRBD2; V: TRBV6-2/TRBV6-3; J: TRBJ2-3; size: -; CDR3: CASSRLMGGMIDTQYF; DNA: TGTGCCAGCAGCCGCTTGATGGGAGGGATGATTGATACGCAGTATTTT
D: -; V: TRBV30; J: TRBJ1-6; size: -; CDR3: CAWRDRPYNSPLHF; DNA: TGTGCCTGGAGAGACAGGCCCTATAATTCACCCCTCCACTTT
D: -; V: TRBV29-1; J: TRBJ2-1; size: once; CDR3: CSVGLDNEQFF; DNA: TGCAGCGTTGGTCTCGACAATGAGCAGTTCTTC
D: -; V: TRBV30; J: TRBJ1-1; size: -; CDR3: CAWKGGETEAFF; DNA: TGTGCCTGGAAAGGAGGGGAGACTGAAGCTTTCTTT
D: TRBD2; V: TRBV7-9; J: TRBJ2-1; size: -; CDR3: CASSRSGTRFRNEQFF; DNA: TGTGCCAGCAGTCGTTCCGGGACTAGATTTCGCAATGAGCAGTTCTTC
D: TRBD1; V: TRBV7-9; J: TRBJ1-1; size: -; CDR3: CASSRDRGGTEAFF; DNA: TGTGCCAGCAGCCGGGACAGGGGGGGCACTGAAGCTTTCTTT
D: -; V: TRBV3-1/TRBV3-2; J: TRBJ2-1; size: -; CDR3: CASSQGTQGYNEQFF; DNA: TGTGCCAGCAGCCAGGGGACTCAAGGCTACAATGAGCAGTTCTTC
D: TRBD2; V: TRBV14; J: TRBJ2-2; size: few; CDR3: CASSQDGLAGSTGELFF; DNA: TGTGCCAGCAGCCAAGACGGGCTAGCGGGATCCACCGGGGAGCTGTTTTTT
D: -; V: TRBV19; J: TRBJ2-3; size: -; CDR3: CASRPNGADTQYF; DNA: TGTGCCAGTAGACCGAACGGGGCAGATACGCAGTATTTT
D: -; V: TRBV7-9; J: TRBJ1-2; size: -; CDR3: CASSRSGDSGGYTF; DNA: TGTGCCAGCAGCCGGTCAGGGGATTCGGGTGGCTACACCTTC
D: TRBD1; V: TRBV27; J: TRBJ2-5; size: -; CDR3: CASSLGTGLETQYF; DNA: TGTGCCAGCAGTTTAGGGACAGGCCTTGAGACCCAGTACTTC
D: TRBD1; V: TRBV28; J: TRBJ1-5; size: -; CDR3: CASSLGGQGNQPQHF; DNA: TGTGCCAGCAGTTTGGGGGGACAGGGGAATCAGCCCCAGCATTTT
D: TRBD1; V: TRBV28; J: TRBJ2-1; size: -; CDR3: CASSPGGRGEQFF; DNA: TGTGCCAGCAGCCCAGGGGGCAGGGGTGAGCAGTTCTTC
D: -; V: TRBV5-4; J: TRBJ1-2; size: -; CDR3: CASSLGGLKGYTF; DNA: TGTGCCAGCAGCTTGGGGGGGCTAAAAGGCTACACCTTC
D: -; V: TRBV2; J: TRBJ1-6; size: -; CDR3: CASSPTRGSPLHF; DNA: TGTGCCAGCAGTCCGACCCGGGGTTCACCCCTCCACTTT
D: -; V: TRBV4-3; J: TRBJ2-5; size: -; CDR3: CASSQDLGYQRSQYF; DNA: TGCGCCAGCAGCCAAGATCTCGGCTACCAGCGATCGCAGTACTTC
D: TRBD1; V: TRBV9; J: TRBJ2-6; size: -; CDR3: CASSPRGTGASGANVLTF; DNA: TGTGCCAGCAGCCCGAGGGGGACAGGGGCCTCTGGGGCCAACGTCCTGACTTTC